The sequence of this T cell receptor (beta chain) was determined in a study of blood T cell repertoires in COVID-19. Study context: Specimens from acute and convalescent COVID-19 originated in the United States, Italy and Spain. PBMCs, B-cell-depleted T cells, or T cells provided the cDNA or gDNA that made up the material.

Original data processing: Amplification with reference gene primers provided the estimates of nucleated cell counts. Measured with immunoSEQ multiplex PCR; TCRdb has only the in-frame clones, and not every one. D and trimming were read from the DNA, whereas the V and J calls and clone size are those reported in that table. This sample has some 110,000 clones, with about 84% found just once. Germline loops: CDR1 DFQATT, CDR2 SNEGSKA (reference sequence). The CDR3 totals 14 residues. V was pared by 3 bases and J by 8 bases, with 17 bases between. V is TRBV20-1 and J is TRBJ2-1; possible D gene TRBD2, 6 bases. This TCR was sampled from a woman aged 60-75 years with acute or convalescent COVID-19. Sequenced input: peripheral blood. In nucleotides, the CDR3 is TGCAGTGCTAGTGAGGACTACGGGTCGGATGAGCAGTTCTTC. It encodes CSASEDYGSDEQFF.